A selection of T cell receptor beta chains follows, all from one sample in a study of cytotoxic CD8 clonotypes in ibrutinib-treated CLL. The assay was immunoSEQ multiplex PCR, and TCRdb's table has in-frame clones only and misses some. The table has about 50,000 clones, roughly 57% seen once. This sample comprised PBMCs, obtained after 24 months of ibrutinib treatment. The receptor source for this set is a human donor with chronic lymphocytic leukemia. The CDR3 runs from the conserved cysteine through the conserved F or W. A D gene is named only where the DNA matches it firmly. Part of the rows lack a size; the others show once, few, many or a class for expanded clones.

-,-,TRBV4-2,15,TRBJ2-7,CASSPNPGAHYEQYF,TGTGCCAGCAGCCCCAACCCTGGCGCCCACTACGAGCAGTACTTC
-,few,TRBV19,12,TRBJ2-7,CASSHVPYEQYF,TGTGCCAGTAGTCATGTCCCCTACGAGCAGTACTTC
TRBD1,-,TRBV5-1,15,TRBJ1-1,CASSLASGQGTEAFF,TGCGCCAGCAGCTTGGCCTCGGGACAGGGAACTGAAGCTTTCTTT
-,-,TRBV19,13,TRBJ1-5,CASSMARNQPQHF,TGTGCCAGTAGTATGGCCAGGAATCAGCCCCAGCATTTT
-,-,TRBV19,13,TRBJ1-1,CASSMGGNGEAFF,TGTGCCAGTAGTATGGGAGGGAACGGCGAAGCTTTCTTT
TRBD2,-,TRBV19,14,TRBJ2-1,CATADWRGGNEQFF,TGTGCCACGGCCGATTGGCGGGGGGGCAATGAGCAGTTCTTC
-,-,TRBV6-1,18,TRBJ2-2,CASSEALRRTANTGELFF,TGTGCCAGCAGTGAAGCGCTTCGGAGGACAGCGAACACCGGGGAGCTGTTTTTT
-,-,TRBV27,14,TRBJ2-3,CASSSQTSTDTQYF,TGTGCCAGCAGTTCCCAGACTAGCACAGATACGCAGTATTTT
-,-,TRBV7-9,16,TRBJ1-6,CASSSTPPGGNSPLHF,TGTGCCAGCAGCTCCACTCCCCCCGGTGGAAATTCACCCCTCCACTTT
TRBD1,-,TRBV19,15,TRBJ1-1,CASTSRDRVFAEAFF,TGTGCCAGTACTTCCAGGGACAGGGTCTTTGCTGAAGCTTTCTTT
TRBD2,-,TRBV10-3,18,TRBJ2-2,CAISESGLTSGNTGELFF,TGTGCCATCAGTGAGTCTGGTTTGACTAGCGGAAACACCGGGGAGCTGTTTTTT
-,-,TRBV10-3,16,TRBJ1-2,CAISESIGLPNYGYTF,TGTGCCATCAGTGAGTCAATAGGACTCCCAAACTATGGCTACACCTTC
-,-,TRBV14,23,TRBJ1-4,CASSQDIWKGWGTATKSGEKLFF,TGTGCCAGCAGCCAAGATATATGGAAGGGGTGGGGGACCGCCACAAAGAGTGGTGAAAAACTGTTTTTT
-,-,TRBV6-1,16,TRBJ2-7,CASSEDWVQGGDEQYF,TGTGCCAGCAGTGAAGATTGGGTACAGGGCGGAGACGAGCAGTACTTC
-,few,TRBV25-1,15,TRBJ2-5,CASSPFRVGQETQYF,TGTGCCAGCAGCCCCTTTCGGGTTGGGCAAGAGACCCAGTACTTC
-,-,TRBV6-1,13,TRBJ1-2,CASTLGTSGGYTF,TGTGCCAGCACCCTCGGGACAAGTGGAGGCTACACCTTC
TRBD1,-,TRBV5-1,15,TRBJ1-1,CASSLASGQGTEAFF,TGCGCCAGCAGCTTGGCTTCAGGACAGGGCACTGAAGCTTTCTTT
TRBD2,-,TRBV11-3,15,TRBJ2-1,CASSPTSGSYNEQFF,TGTGCCAGCAGCCCGACTAGCGGCTCCTACAATGAGCAGTTCTTC
-,few,TRBV5-1,16,TRBJ2-2,CASSFRGSQNTGELFF,TGCGCCAGCAGCTTCCGGGGCAGTCAGAACACCGGGGAGCTGTTTTTT
TRBD1,few,TRBV6-5,13,TRBJ1-2,CASRWTGDHGYTF,TGTGCCAGCCGCTGGACAGGGGATCATGGCTACACCTTC
TRBD2,-,TRBV28,15,TRBJ2-2,CASRMGRADTGELFF,TGTGCCAGCAGGATGGGGAGGGCAGACACCGGGGAGCTGTTTTTT
TRBD1,once,TRBV6-1,14,TRBJ1-1,CASRSRTGWTEAFF,TGTGCCAGCAGGTCTAGGACAGGTTGGACTGAAGCTTTCTTT
-,-,TRBV7-9,11,TRBJ1-2,CASRRDYGYTF,TGTGCCAGCAGGCGGGACTATGGCTACACCTTC